Listed here is a single T cell receptor (beta chain). The record originates from a study of cytomegalovirus exposure and HLA in healthy donors. Background on the study: As released early, the data held roughly 85 million unique TCRs from HLA-typed donors. Membership in the Caucasian-associated ancestry cluster was found for around 85% of 300 to 400 genotyped donors.

PCR used 60 Vbeta primers and 13 Jbeta primers. Sequencing used immunoSEQ multiplex PCR; TCRdb keeps in-frame clones, though not all of them. The repertoire holds under 200,000 clones, with 60% to 85% as singletons. CDR1 and CDR2 from the germline V gene are GTSNPN and SVGIG (reference sequence). The CDR3 spans 17 residues. With 2 bases removed from V and 7 bases from J, the gap between germline ends came to 26 bases. This TCR came from a woman aged 30 to 39 in good health and CMV-seronegative. Sequenced input: PBMCs. This chain connects TRBV30 to TRBJ1-2; weak D call: TRBD1 (6 bases). DNA for the CDR3: TGTGCCTGGAGTCCCCAGGGAGGGTTGGGGGGCTGGAGTGGCTACACCTTC. Protein product: CAWSPQGGLGGWSGYTF.